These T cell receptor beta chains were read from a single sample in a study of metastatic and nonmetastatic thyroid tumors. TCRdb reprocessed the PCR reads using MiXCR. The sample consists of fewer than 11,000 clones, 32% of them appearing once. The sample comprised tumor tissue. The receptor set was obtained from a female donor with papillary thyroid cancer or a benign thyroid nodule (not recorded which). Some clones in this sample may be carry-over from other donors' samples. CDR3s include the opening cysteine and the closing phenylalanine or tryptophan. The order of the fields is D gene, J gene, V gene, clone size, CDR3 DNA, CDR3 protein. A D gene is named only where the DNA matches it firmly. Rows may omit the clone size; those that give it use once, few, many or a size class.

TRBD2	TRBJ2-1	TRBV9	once	TGTGCCAGCAGCTTCGACACTAGCGGGGTCGGAGGTGAGCAGTTCTTC	CASSFDTSGVGGEQFF
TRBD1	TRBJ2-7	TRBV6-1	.	TGTGCCAGCAGCCTACAGGGGGCGCAGATCTACTACGAGCAGTACTTC	CASSLQGAQIYYEQYF
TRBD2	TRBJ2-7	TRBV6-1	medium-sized	TGTGCCAGCAGCCGGTCGGTCCCTAGCGGTGGTCTTATCGAGCAGTACTTC	CASSRSVPSGGLIEQYF
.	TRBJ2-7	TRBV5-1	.	TGCGCCAGCAGCTTGGTTTCCCCAGGGTTCAAAAACGAGCAGTACTTC	CASSLVSPGFKNEQYF
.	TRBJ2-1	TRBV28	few	TGTGCCAGCAGGCTAAGGGGGAGCTCCTACAATGAGCAGTTCTTC	CASRLRGSSYNEQFF
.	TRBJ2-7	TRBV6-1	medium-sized	TGTGCCAGCAGTCATCAGGGGAACCCCTACGAGCAGTACTTC	CASSHQGNPYEQYF
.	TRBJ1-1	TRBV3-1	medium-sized	TGTGCCAGCAGCCAAAGCCGGCCCACTGAAGCTTTCTTT	CASSQSRPTEAFF
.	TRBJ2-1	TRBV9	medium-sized	TGTGCCAGCAGCGTGGCCAATGAGCAGTTCTTC	CASSVANEQFF
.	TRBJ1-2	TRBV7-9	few	TGTGCCAGCAGCTCTTCCGGGACAAGCGGCTACACCTTC	CASSSSGTSGYTF
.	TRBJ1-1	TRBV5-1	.	TGCGCCAGCAGCCAGGGAGGGCTGAACACTGAAGCTTTCTTT	CASSQGGLNTEAFF
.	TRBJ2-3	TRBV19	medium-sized	TGTGCCAGTAGTAACGGCCTTCGCACAGATACGCAGTATTTT	CASSNGLRTDTQYF